This is a list of T cell receptor beta chains from one sample in a study of cytomegalovirus exposure and HLA in healthy donors. Assay: immunoSEQ multiplex PCR; the TCRdb copy retains only in-frame clones and omits some. This table holds about 54,000 clones, approximately 90% found once. Source material: PBMCs. All receptors derive from a young woman in good health and CMV-seropositive. Both conserved end residues are part of each CDR3. A D gene is named only where the DNA matches it firmly. Size tells how often a clone was seen (once, few, many) or the class of an expanded clone, and some rows leave it out.

V gene	clone size	CDR3 length	D gene	J gene	CDR3 DNA	CDR3 protein
TRBV30	-	13	TRBD1	TRBJ2-1	TGTGCCTGGGGGACAGGGGATCACAATGAGCAGTTCTTC	CAWGTGDHNEQFF
TRBV19	-	14	TRBD1	TRBJ1-5	TGTGCCAGTAGCCTGACAGGGGGGGATCAGCCCCAGCATTTT	CASSLTGGDQPQHF
TRBV11-2	-	17	TRBD2	TRBJ2-7	TGTGCCAGCAGCTTCCTTCGGCCGGGAGGCGGCATGGACGAGCAGTACTTC	CASSFLRPGGGMDEQYF
TRBV5-1	-	16	TRBD2	TRBJ2-5	TGCGCCAGCACCTCTGGTGGGCGGGGGGAGAGAGAGACCCAGTACTTC	CASTSGGRGERETQYF
TRBV9	-	15	TRBD2	TRBJ2-2	TGTGCCAGCAGCGGGGGGGGTAGGGGCACCGGGGAGCTGTTTTTT	CASSGGGRGTGELFF
TRBV28	once	17	-	TRBJ2-7	TGTGCCAGCAGTTTACCTCGGCGGGCCAAAGGACCTGCCGAGCAGTACTTC	CASSLPRRAKGPAEQYF
TRBV10-3	-	15	TRBD1	TRBJ1-2	TGTGCCATCAGTGAAACGACAGGGGGAGCTTATGGCTACACCTTC	CAISETTGGAYGYTF
TRBV30	-	17	TRBD2	TRBJ2-3	TGTGCCTGGAGTATCCCTAGCGGGGGGACAGGCACAGATACGCAGTATTTT	CAWSIPSGGTGTDTQYF
TRBV5-4	-	16	TRBD1	TRBJ2-1	TGTGCCAGCAGCAGTTTACAGGGGGCCCGATCGAATGAGCAGTTCTTC	CASSSLQGARSNEQFF
TRBV4-3	-	17	-	TRBJ1-1	TGCGCCAGCAGCCAAGATGCAGGAGGTTTAGGGTCGACTGAAGCTTTCTTT	CASSQDAGGLGSTEAFF
TRBV10-3	-	17	TRBD2	TRBJ2-2	TGTGCCATCAGTGAGTCCCGGACTAGCGGGGGGCCCGGGGAGCTGTTTTTT	CAISESRTSGGPGELFF
TRBV6-6	few	12	TRBD1	TRBJ1-2	TGTGCCAGCAGTCCCGGGACAGGTGGCTACACCTTC	CASSPGTGGYTF
TRBV19	-	15	TRBD2	TRBJ2-1	TGTGCCAGTAGTGAAAACGGGGGGGCCGGGGATGAGCAGTTCTTC	CASSENGGAGDEQFF
TRBV30	-	14	TRBD1	TRBJ1-3	TGTGCCGGGACAGGGGTTAGGGCTGGAAACACCATATATTTT	CAGTGVRAGNTIYF
TRBV6-6	few	14	-	TRBJ1-3	TGTGCCAGCATCAAGCCCGGGGCTGGAAACACCATATATTTT	CASIKPGAGNTIYF
TRBV14	-	14	-	TRBJ2-7	TGTGCCAGCAGCCAAGGGGCAGCGGCCTACGAGCAGTACTTC	CASSQGAAAYEQYF
TRBV30	-	11	-	TRBJ1-1	TGTGCCTGGACAGAAGTCACTGAAGCTTTCTTT	CAWTEVTEAFF
TRBV28	-	17	-	TRBJ2-1	TGTGCCAGCAGTTCTCCCCCGGGGGGCGGGGGATACAATGAGCAGTTCTTC	CASSSPPGGGGYNEQFF
TRBV5-1	few	14	-	TRBJ1-6	TGCGCCAGCAGCTTGTCCCAACTGTCTTCACCCCTCCACTTT	CASSLSQLSSPLHF
TRBV9	-	14	TRBD1	TRBJ1-2	TGTGCCAGCAGCGTAGGACAGGGGACCTATGGCTACACCTTC	CASSVGQGTYGYTF
TRBV19	-	14	-	TRBJ2-5	TGTGCCAGTAGTATGGCCGGGACTGTCCCGCCCCAGTACTTC	CASSMAGTVPPQYF
TRBV5-6	-	13	-	TRBJ1-1	TGTGCCAGCAGCTTATGGGGAGGCACTGAAGCTTTCTTT	CASSLWGGTEAFF